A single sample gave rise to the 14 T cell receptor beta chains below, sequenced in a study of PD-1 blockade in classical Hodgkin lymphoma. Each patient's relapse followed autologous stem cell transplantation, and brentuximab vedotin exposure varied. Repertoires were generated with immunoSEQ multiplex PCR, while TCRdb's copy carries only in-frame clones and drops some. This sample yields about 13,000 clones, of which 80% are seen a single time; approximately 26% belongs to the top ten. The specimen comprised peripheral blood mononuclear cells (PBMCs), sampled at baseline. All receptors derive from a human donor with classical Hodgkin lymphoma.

CDR3 amino acids: CASSQEVFPDTQYF. Here the CDR3 DNA reads TGCGCCAGCAGCCAAGAGGTGTTTCCGGATACGCAGTATTTT. The gene calls are TRBV4-3 and TRBJ2-3; D is uncertain. Looked up from germline, CDR1 is LGHNA and CDR2 is YSLEER. This CDR3 spans 14 amino acids. Trimming took off 0 bases at V and 6 bases at J, with 10 bases between the two ends.

The CDR3 DNA follows: TGTGCCAGCAGCTTGGCCAACAGGGGGCTACACGAGCAGTACTTC. Translation: CASSLANRGLHEQYF. This sequence joins TRBV5-6 and TRBJ2-7, with 9 nucleotides matching TRBD1. V shed 0 bases, J shed 5 bases, and the junction held 6 bases outside the gene matches. This CDR3 is built from 15 residues. Germline CDR1 and CDR2: SGHDT and YYEEEE.

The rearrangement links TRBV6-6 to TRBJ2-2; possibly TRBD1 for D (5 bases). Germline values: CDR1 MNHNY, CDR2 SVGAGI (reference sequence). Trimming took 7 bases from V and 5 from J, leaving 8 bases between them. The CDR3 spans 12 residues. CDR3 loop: CASTRGTGELFF. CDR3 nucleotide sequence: TGTGCCAGCACTAGGGGAACCGGGGAGCTGTTTTTT.

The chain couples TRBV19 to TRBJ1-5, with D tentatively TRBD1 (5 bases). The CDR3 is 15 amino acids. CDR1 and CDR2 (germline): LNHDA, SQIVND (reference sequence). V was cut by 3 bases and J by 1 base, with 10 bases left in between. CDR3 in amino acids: CASSMVWGSNQPQHF. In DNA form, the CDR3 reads TGTGCCAGTAGTATGGTTTGGGGGAGCAATCAGCCCCAGCATTTT.

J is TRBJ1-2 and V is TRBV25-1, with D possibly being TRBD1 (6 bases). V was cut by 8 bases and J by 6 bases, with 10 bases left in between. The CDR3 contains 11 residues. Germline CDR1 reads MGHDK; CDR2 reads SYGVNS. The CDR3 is CASLGGNGYTF. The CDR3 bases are TGTGCCAGCCTAGGGGGGAATGGCTACACCTTC.

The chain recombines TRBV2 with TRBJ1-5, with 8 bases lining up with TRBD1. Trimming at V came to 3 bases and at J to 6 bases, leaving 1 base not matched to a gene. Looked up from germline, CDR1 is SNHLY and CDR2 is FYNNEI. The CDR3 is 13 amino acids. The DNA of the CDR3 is TGTGCCAGCAGTGAGACAGGGGCTCAGCCCCAGCATTTT. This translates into CASSETGAQPQHF.

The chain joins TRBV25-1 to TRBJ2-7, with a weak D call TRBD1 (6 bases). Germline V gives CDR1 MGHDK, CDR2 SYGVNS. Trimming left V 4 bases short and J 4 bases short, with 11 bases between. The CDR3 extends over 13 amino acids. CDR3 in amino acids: CASSARGTYEQYF. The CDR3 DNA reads TGTGCCAGCAGTGCCAGGGGAACATACGAGCAGTACTTC.

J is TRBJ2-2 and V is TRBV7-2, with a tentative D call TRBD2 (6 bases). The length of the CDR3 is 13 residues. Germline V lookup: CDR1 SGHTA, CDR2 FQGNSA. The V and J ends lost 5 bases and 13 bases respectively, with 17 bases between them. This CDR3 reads CASSPRTTPPLFF. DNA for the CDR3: TGTGCCAGCAGCCCTAGGACTACCCCCCCGCTGTTTTTT.

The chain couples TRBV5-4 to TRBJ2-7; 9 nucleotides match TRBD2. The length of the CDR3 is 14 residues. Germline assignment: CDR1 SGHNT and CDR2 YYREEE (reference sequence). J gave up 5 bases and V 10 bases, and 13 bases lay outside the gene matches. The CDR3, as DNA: TGTGCCTCTCATAGGGCGGGACTAGCTGACGAGCAGTACTTC. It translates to CASHRAGLADEQYF.

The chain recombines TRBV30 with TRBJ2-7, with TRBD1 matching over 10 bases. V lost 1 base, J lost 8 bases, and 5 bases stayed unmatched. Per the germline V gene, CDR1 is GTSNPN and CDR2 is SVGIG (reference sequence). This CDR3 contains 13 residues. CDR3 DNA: TGTGCCTGGAGTGGCGGGACAGGGGAACAGCAGTACTTC. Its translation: CAWSGGTGEQQYF. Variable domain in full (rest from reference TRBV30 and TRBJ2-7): SQTIHQWPATLVQPVGSPLSLECTVEGTSNPNLYWYRQAAGRGLQLLFYSVGIGQISSEVPQNLSASRPQDRQFILSSKKLLLSDSGFYLCAWSGGTGEQQYFGPGTRLTVT.

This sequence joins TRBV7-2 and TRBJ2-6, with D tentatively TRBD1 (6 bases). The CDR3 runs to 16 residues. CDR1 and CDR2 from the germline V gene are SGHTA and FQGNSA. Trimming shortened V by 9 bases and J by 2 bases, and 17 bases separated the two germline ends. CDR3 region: CASTRKGVTGANVLTF. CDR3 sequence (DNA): TGTGCCAGTACAAGAAAGGGGGTTACTGGGGCCAACGTCCTGACTTTC.

The CDR3 reads CASIQDRNTGELFF. The CDR3 DNA is TGTGCCAGCATCCAAGATAGGAACACCGGGGAGCTGTTTTTT. V is TRBV7-2 and J is TRBJ2-2; no clear D gene. Germline CDR1 reads SGHTA; CDR2 reads FQGNSA. Trimming stripped 7 bases from V and 1 base from J, with 10 bases between. The CDR3 consists of 14 residues.

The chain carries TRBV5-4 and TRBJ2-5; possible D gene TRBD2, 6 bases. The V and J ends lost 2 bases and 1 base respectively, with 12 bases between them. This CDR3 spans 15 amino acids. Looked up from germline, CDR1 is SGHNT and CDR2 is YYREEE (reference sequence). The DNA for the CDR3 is TGTGCCAGCAGCTTTTCGACTAGAAGCCAAGAGACCCAGTACTTC. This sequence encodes CASSFSTRSQETQYF.

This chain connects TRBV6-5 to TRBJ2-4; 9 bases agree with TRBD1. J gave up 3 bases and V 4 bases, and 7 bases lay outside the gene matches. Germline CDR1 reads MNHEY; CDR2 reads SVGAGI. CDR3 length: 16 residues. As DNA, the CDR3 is TGTGCCAGCAGTTTGGGACAGGGTAGTCGCAAAAACATTCAGTACTTC. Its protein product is CASSLGQGSRKNIQYF.